This is a list of T cell receptor beta chains from one sample in a study of T cells after yellow fever vaccination. Using its own MiXCR run on the 5' RACE reads, TCRdb lists one record per CDR3 protein. The sample consists of 300,000 to 350,000 distinct CDR3 sequences, approximately 4% of them appearing once. This material consisted of PBMCs, taken 15 days after the yellow fever booster vaccination. The origin of the receptors is a man younger than 35 who received the YFV17D yellow fever vaccine. Each CDR3 is given with its conserved first and last residue. Fields, in order: CDR3 DNA, CDR3 protein, J gene, clone size, D gene, CDR3 length, V gene. The D gene is left open where the match is weak. Not all rows give a size; the values are once, few, many and, for expanded clones, a class.

TGTGCCAGCAGTTTATGGGGAGGAAACACCATATATTTT	CASSLWGGNTIYF	TRBJ1-3	-	-	13	TRBV27
TGTGCCAGCAGCTTAAGGTTCAGCGGGGCAACGGATACGCAGTATTTT	CASSLRFSGATDTQYF	TRBJ2-3	-	TRBD2	16	TRBV7-2
TGTGCCACCAGTGACCCTCGGGGACAGGGTTTCTATGGCTACACCTTC	CATSDPRGQGFYGYTF	TRBJ1-2	many	TRBD1	16	TRBV24-1
TGTGCCAGCAGCATCTCCGGGACAGGAGAAAATCAGCCCCAGCATTTT	CASSISGTGENQPQHF	TRBJ1-5	few	TRBD1	16	TRBV7-2
TGTGCCAGCAGCCTCCGGATAGCGGGGTACTCCAATGAGCAGTTCTTC	CASSLRIAGYSNEQFF	TRBJ2-1	many	TRBD2	16	TRBV12-3/TRBV12-4
TGCGCCAGCAGCCAACCGGGACAACCAAATTCACCCCTCCACTTT	CASSQPGQPNSPLHF	TRBJ1-6	few	-	15	TRBV4-1
TGTGCCAGCACCAACCGTGGGGGTAGCACCTACAATGAGCAGTTCTTC	CASTNRGGSTYNEQFF	TRBJ2-1	many	-	16	TRBV6-5
TGTGCCAGCAGTCCCCGACAGGGTGCGATTGGCTACACCTTC	CASSPRQGAIGYTF	TRBJ1-2	few	TRBD1	14	TRBV12-3/TRBV12-4
TGTGCCAGCAGTTTTCCCTACAGGGCTACGCAGTATTTT	CASSFPYRATQYF	TRBJ2-3	-	-	13	TRBV28
TGTGCCAGCAGCTTAGCGGGGGTCCCTCAGGAGACCCAGTACTTC	CASSLAGVPQETQYF	TRBJ2-5	many	TRBD2	15	TRBV7-3
TGTGCCAGCGGTATAGCGGGGGGGCATACGCAGTATTTT	CASGIAGGHTQYF	TRBJ2-3	-	TRBD2	13	TRBV27
TGTGCCAGCAGCCGGGGGGGGCCCATCGAGCAGTACTTC	CASSRGGPIEQYF	TRBJ2-7	few	TRBD2	13	TRBV7-9
TGTGCCAATTCAGGGGGCTATGGCTACACCTTC	CANSGGYGYTF	TRBJ1-2	-	TRBD1	11	TRBV6-1
TGCAGTGCCAACGGGCCCTCGAACACTGAAGCTTTCTTT	CSANGPSNTEAFF	TRBJ1-1	few	-	13	TRBV20-1
TGCAGTGCTAGAGCGGGGACAGGGGCACGCTACGAGCAGTACTTC	CSARAGTGARYEQYF	TRBJ2-7	few	TRBD1	15	TRBV20-1
TGTGCCAGCAGTTTCTGGGGGCCAGATACGCAGTATTTT	CASSFWGPDTQYF	TRBJ2-3	few	-	13	TRBV12-3/TRBV12-4
TGCGCCAGCAGCGGGACATATAGCACAGATACGCAGTATTTT	CASSGTYSTDTQYF	TRBJ2-3	once	-	14	TRBV5-1
TGTGCCAGCAGCTTAATGGATGGTGAGCAGTTCTTC	CASSLMDGEQFF	TRBJ2-1	many	-	12	TRBV7-3